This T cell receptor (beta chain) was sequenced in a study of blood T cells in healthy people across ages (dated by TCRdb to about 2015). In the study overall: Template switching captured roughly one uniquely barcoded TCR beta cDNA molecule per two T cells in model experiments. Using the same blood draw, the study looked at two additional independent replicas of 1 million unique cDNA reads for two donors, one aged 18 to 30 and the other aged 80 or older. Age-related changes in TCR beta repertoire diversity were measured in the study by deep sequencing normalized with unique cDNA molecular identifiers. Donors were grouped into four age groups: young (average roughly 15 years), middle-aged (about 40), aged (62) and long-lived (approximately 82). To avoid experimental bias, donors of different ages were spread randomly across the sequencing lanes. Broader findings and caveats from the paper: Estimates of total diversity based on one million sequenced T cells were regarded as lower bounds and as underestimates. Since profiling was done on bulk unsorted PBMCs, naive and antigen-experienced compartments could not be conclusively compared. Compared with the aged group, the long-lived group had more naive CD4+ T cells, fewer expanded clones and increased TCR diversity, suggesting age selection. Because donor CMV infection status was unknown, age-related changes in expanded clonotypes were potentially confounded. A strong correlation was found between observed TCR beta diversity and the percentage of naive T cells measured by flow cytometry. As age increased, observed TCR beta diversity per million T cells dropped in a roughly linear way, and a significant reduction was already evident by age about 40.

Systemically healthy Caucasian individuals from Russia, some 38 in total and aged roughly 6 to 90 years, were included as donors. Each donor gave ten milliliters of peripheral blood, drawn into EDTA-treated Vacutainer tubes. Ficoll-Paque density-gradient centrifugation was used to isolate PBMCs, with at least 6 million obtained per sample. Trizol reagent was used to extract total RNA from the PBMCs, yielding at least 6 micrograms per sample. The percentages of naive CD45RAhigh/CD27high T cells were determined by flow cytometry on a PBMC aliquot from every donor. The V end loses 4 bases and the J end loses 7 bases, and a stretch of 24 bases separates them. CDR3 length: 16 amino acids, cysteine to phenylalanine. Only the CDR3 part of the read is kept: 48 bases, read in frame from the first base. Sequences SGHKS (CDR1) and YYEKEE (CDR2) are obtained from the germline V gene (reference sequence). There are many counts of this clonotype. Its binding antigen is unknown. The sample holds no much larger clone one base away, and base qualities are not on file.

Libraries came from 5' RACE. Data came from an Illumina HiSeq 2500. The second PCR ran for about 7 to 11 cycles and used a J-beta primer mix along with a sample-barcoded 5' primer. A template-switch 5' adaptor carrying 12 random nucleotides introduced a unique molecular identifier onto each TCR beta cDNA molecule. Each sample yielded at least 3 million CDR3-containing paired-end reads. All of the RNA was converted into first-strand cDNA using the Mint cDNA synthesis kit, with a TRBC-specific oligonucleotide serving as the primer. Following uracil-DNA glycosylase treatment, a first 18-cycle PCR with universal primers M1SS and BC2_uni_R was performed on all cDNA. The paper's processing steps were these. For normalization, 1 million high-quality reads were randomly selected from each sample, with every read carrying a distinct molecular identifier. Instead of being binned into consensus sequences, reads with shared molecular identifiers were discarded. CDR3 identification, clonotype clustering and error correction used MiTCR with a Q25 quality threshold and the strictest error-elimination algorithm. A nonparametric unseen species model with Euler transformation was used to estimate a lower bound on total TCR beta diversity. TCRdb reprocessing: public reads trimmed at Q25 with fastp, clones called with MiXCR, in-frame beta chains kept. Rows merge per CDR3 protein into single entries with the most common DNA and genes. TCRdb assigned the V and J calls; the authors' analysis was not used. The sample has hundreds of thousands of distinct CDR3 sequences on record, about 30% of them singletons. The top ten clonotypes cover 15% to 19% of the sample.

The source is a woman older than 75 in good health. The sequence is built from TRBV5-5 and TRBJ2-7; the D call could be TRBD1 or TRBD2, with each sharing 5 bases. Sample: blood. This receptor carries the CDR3 CASSIASGTAFGEQYF. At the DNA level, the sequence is TGTGCCAGCAGCATAGCCTCCGGGACGGCCTTTGGGGAGCAGTACTTC.